A single sample gave rise to the 30 T cell receptor beta chains below, sequenced in a study of blood T cell repertoires in COVID-19. Sequenced by immunoSEQ multiplex PCR; TCRdb stores in-frame clones only, minus some. This table holds 100,000 to 120,000 clones, about three quarters found once. The sample was peripheral blood. Receptors originate from a woman aged 65 to 85 with acute or convalescent COVID-19.

This clone was detected ten times or more. This chain links TRBV6-2 or TRBV6-3 with TRBJ1-2; D ambiguous. V was cut by 2 bases and J by 2 bases, with 9 bases left in between. CDR3 length: 14 residues. Germline V gene sequence: CDR1 MNHEY, CDR2 SVGEGT. CDR3 region: CASSYPGENYGYTF. In DNA form, the CDR3 reads TGTGCCAGCAGTTACCCGGGAGAGAACTATGGCTACACCTTC.

CDR3 amino acids: CASSPHPGQGMAEAFF. CDR3 coding DNA: TGCGCCAGCAGTCCTCATCCGGGACAGGGAATGGCTGAAGCTTTCTTT. This chain connects TRBV5-1 to TRBJ1-1, with 9 bases fitting TRBD1. Germline assignment: CDR1 SGHRS and CDR2 YFSETQ. Trimming at V came to 5 bases and at J to 6 bases, leaving 14 bases not matched to a gene. This CDR3 has 16 amino acids.

This sequence joins TRBV3-1 (or the pseudogene TRBV3-2) and TRBJ1-1, with a possible D match to TRBD1 (5 bases). The germline V gene encodes CDR1 LGHDT and CDR2 YNNKEL (reference sequence). V was trimmed by 4 bases and J by 8 bases, leaving 14 bases between them. The CDR3 consists of 13 residues. The CDR3 sequence: CASSPLGQTEAFF. The CDR3 bases are TGTGCCAGCAGCCCGTTGGGGCAGACCGAAGCTTTCTTT.

The rearrangement links TRBV11-3 to TRBJ2-3; 9 bases line up with TRBD1. The CDR3 length is 16 residues. CDR1 and CDR2 from the germline V gene are SGHNT and YENEEA. Trimming cost V 5 bases and J 5 bases; bases outside gene matches: 11. The CDR3: CASSPGDRVKGDTQYF. The CDR3 DNA reads TGTGCCAGCAGCCCGGGGGACAGGGTTAAGGGAGATACGCAGTATTTT.

The chain uses TRBV5-6 and TRBJ1-5; TRBD1 matches at 7 bases. The CDR3 covers 15 residues. Germline values: CDR1 SGHDT, CDR2 YYEEEE. The V and J ends lost 2 bases and 3 bases, in that order; junction bases with no gene match: 5. CDR3 amino acids: CASSFSGTANQPQHF. CDR3 coding DNA: TGTGCCAGCAGCTTCTCCGGGACAGCCAATCAGCCCCAGCATTTT.

The V call is TRBV11-2, the J call TRBJ1-1, with a weak D call TRBD1 (5 bases). The V and J ends lost 3 bases and 11 bases respectively, with 13 bases between them. The CDR3 is made up of 12 amino acids. Germline CDR1 reads SGHAT; CDR2 reads FQNNGV. The CDR3 here is CASSFPAQGAFF. The CDR3 DNA reads as TGTGCCAGCAGCTTTCCAGCGCAGGGTGCTTTCTTT.

This clone was recorded once. The chain links TRBV6-6 to TRBJ1-4, with TRBD1 as a possible D gene (5 bases). The CDR3 length is 15 residues. Germline V gene data show CDR1 as MNHNY and CDR2 as SVGAGI (reference sequence). V lost 5 bases to trimming and J lost 7 bases, with 17 bases between them. As DNA, the CDR3 is TGTGCCAGCAGTACTCTCGGGGGGGATGGTGAAAAACTGTTTTTT. This translates into CASSTLGGDGEKLFF.

This chain links TRBV5-1 with TRBJ1-2; tentatively, D is TRBD1 (5 bases). The CDR3 has 18 amino acids. Germline lookup yields CDR1 SGHRS and CDR2 YFSETQ. The ends were cut back, 1 base at V and 5 bases at J, with 24 bases in the middle. The CDR3: CASSLNVPSGVSRYGYTF. CDR3 nucleotide sequence: TGCGCCAGCAGCTTGAACGTACCTTCGGGGGTCAGCAGATATGGCTACACCTTC.

This clone was counted between two and nine times. The chain has TRBV6-6 and TRBJ2-1; TRBD2 agrees at 13 bases. Germline V gene lookup returns CDR1 MNHNY and CDR2 SVGAGI (reference sequence). V was clipped by 6 bases and J by 1 base; unmatched bases: 3. CDR3 length: 16 amino acids. CDR3 in DNA: TGTGCCAGCAGAATACTAGCGGGGGGGTCCTACAATGAGCAGTTCTTC. This gives the protein CASRILAGGSYNEQFF.

J is TRBJ2-3 and V is TRBV29-1; 9 bases match TRBD1. CDR3 length: 16 residues. Trimming removed 0 bases from V and 3 bases from J; junction bases left unmatched: 7. Germline CDR1 and CDR2: SQVTM and ANQGSEA. CDR3 bases: TGCAGCGTTGAAGATCAGAAGACAGGGGGGACAGATACGCAGTATTTT. Encoded protein: CSVEDQKTGGTDTQYF.

The chain recombines TRBV6-5 with TRBJ2-2; D is undetermined. The CDR3 is made up of 15 amino acids. Between the trimmed V and J ends, which lost 2 bases and 6 bases, there was a span of 13 bases. Germline V gene data show CDR1 as MNHEY and CDR2 as SVGAGI. This chain's CDR3 is CASSYEAIPSGELFF. In nucleotides, the CDR3 is TGTGCCAGCAGTTACGAGGCCATCCCATCCGGGGAGCTGTTTTTT.

The chain links TRBV29-1 to TRBJ2-1; maybe TRBD1 (6 bases). The V gene lost 3 bases and the J gene lost 7 bases, with 16 bases spanning the gap. The CDR3 is 14 amino acids. The germline CDR1 and CDR2 sequences are SQVTM and ANQGSEA. CDR3 region: CSVDSNRVGNEQFF. The CDR3 DNA reads TGCAGCGTTGACAGTAACAGGGTGGGAAATGAGCAGTTCTTC.

The chain recombines TRBV10-3 with TRBJ2-3; D gene ambiguous. V lost 4 bases and J lost 1, with 3 bases in between. Germline V CDR1 and CDR2: ENHRY, SYGVKD. The length of the CDR3 is 12 residues. The CDR3 DNA reads as TGTGCCATCAGTGGCGGCACAGATACGCAGTATTTT. As protein: CAISGGTDTQYF.

This clone was seen a handful of times. The chain is built from TRBV5-1 and TRBJ1-1; possible D gene TRBD1, 6 bases. The germline CDR1 and CDR2 sequences are SGHRS and YFSETQ. CDR3 length equals 16 residues. V lost 4 bases, J lost 0 bases, and 16 bases lay in between. The CDR3 coding sequence is TGCGCCAGCAGCCGGACAGCTTTGGTTCTGAACACTGAAGCTTTCTTT. This sequence encodes CASSRTALVLNTEAFF.

This clone showed up just once. V and J are TRBV6-5 and TRBJ2-3, with a weak D call TRBD2 (5 bases). CDR3 length equals 14 residues. Trimming took 5 bases from V and 0 from J, leaving 9 bases between them. CDR1 is MNHEY, CDR2 SVGAGI, per germline. In DNA form, the CDR3 reads TGTGCCAGCAGTACCCGGACTAGCACAGATACGCAGTATTTT. It is translated as CASSTRTSTDTQYF.

The chain has TRBV5-1 and TRBJ2-3; the D gene is possibly TRBD2 (6 bases). The CDR3 totals 16 residues. Trimming removed 3 bases at V and 1 base at J, with 15 bases between. CDR1 and CDR2 from the germline V gene are SGHRS and YFSETQ. CDR3 coding DNA: TGCGCCAGCAGCTCGCCCTCTAGCGCCGGCACAGATACGCAGTATTTT. It codes for CASSSPSSAGTDTQYF. The full variable domain, with the rest looked up from reference TRBV5-1 and TRBJ2-3, is KAGVTQTPRYLIKTRGQQVTLSCSPISGHRSVSWYQQTPGQGLQFLFEYFSETQRNKGNFPGRFSGRQFSNSRSEMNVSTLELGDSALYLCASSSPSSAGTDTQYFGPGTRLTVL.

The J gene is TRBJ2-4, the V gene TRBV2, with a tentative D call TRBD1 (5 bases). Germline-derived CDR1 and CDR2 are SNHLY and FYNNEI. The CDR3 consists of 17 residues. The ends were cut back, 4 bases at V and 0 bases at J, with 16 bases in the middle. This CDR3 reads CASSGGSNRLAKNIQYF. Here the CDR3 DNA reads TGTGCCAGCAGTGGTGGATCGAACAGGCTAGCCAAAAACATTCAGTACTTC.

This chain joins TRBV27 and TRBJ1-1, with a possible D match to TRBD1 (5 bases). The CDR3 is made up of 16 amino acids. Trimming shortened V by 3 bases and J by 0 bases, and 14 bases separated the two germline ends. The germline gives CDR1 MNHEY, CDR2 SMNVEV (reference sequence). The CDR3 region has the DNA TGTGCCAGCAGTTTCCGGGGGGGGAGCCTGAACACTGAAGCTTTCTTT. Its protein is CASSFRGGSLNTEAFF.

The gene calls are TRBV27 and TRBJ1-6, with D maybe TRBD1 (5 bases). Germline V gene sequence: CDR1 MNHEY, CDR2 SMNVEV (reference sequence). V was pared by 2 bases and J by 7 bases, with 9 bases between. There are 14 residues in the CDR3. CDR3 nucleotides: TGTGCCAGCAGTTTAGACAAGGGGAATTCACCCCTCCACTTT. It codes for CASSLDKGNSPLHF.

The chain uses TRBV10-2 and TRBJ1-2, with D hard to call. V was pared by 8 bases and J by 7 bases, with 11 bases between. Germline CDR1 is WSHSY and CDR2 is SAAADI. The CDR3 consists of 11 residues. The CDR3 sequence is CASAIGSGYTF. The CDR3 nucleotides are TGCGCCAGCGCGATCGGGAGTGGCTACACCTTC.

This clone was recorded once. The chain links TRBV30 to TRBJ2-2; D unclear. Trimming removed 7 bases at V and 6 bases at J, with 15 bases between. Germline V gene sequence: CDR1 GTSNPN, CDR2 SVGIG (reference sequence). The CDR3 totals 13 residues. The CDR3 nucleotides are TGTGCCTCCCTCCCCTTTCGGTCCGGGGAGCTGTTTTTT. It is translated as CASLPFRSGELFF.

The V call is TRBV28, the J call TRBJ1-3; unclear D gene. The germline V gene has CDR1 MDHEN and CDR2 SYDVKM. Trimming removed 5 bases at V and 0 bases at J, with 17 bases between. This CDR3 spans 17 amino acids. CDR3 nucleotide sequence: TGTGCCAGCAGTGGGAGACGGACCCCTCTCTCTGGAAACACCATATATTTT. It translates to CASSGRRTPLSGNTIYF.

This chain connects TRBV7-2 to TRBJ1-1, with no clear D. Trimming shortened V by 2 bases and J by 0 bases, and 4 bases separated the two germline ends. This CDR3 has 13 amino acids. CDR1 and CDR2 from the germline V gene are SGHTA and FQGNSA. The CDR3 reads CASSLYMNTEAFF. CDR3 bases: TGTGCCAGCAGCTTATATATGAACACTGAAGCTTTCTTT.

The chain recombines TRBV3-1 (or the pseudogene TRBV3-2) with TRBJ2-7; no reliable D call. The CDR3 contains 14 residues. Germline V gives CDR1 LGHDT, CDR2 YNNKEL (reference sequence). Trimming pared 1 base from V and 0 bases from J, leaving 7 bases between. The CDR3 sequence is CASSQAADSYEQYF. CDR3 sequence (DNA): TGTGCCAGCAGCCAAGCGGCGGACTCCTACGAGCAGTACTTC.

In this sample, this clone turned up a few times. The chain has TRBV24-1 and TRBJ1-5; 10 bases are a match to TRBD1. This CDR3 contains 15 residues. Germline V gives CDR1 KGHDR, CDR2 SFDVKD. Losses at the gene ends were 7 bases for V and 7 bases for J; bases not matched to a gene: 9. For the CDR3, the DNA is TGTGCCACCAGGGCCGGGACAGGGGTTTGGCAGCCCCAGCATTTT. This gives the protein CATRAGTGVWQPQHF.

The chain is built from TRBV10-3 and TRBJ2-5, with 13 nucleotides matching TRBD2. V shed 11 bases and J 2 bases; nucleotides not matched to a gene: 11. The CDR3 consists of 16 residues. Looked up from germline, CDR1 is ENHRY and CDR2 is SYGVKD. As DNA, the CDR3 is TGTGCCGTCGGGGGGACTAGCGGGGTTTATCAAGAGACCCAGTACTTC. Protein product: CAVGGTSGVYQETQYF.

This clone was seen a single time. The chain links TRBV10-3 to TRBJ1-6; 10 nucleotides line up with TRBD1. In germline, CDR1 is ENHRY, CDR2 SYGVKD. The CDR3 is made up of 15 amino acids. With V trimmed by 6 bases and J by 8 bases, 7 bases remained unmatched. The CDR3 region is CAISPGTGVDSPLHF. As DNA, the CDR3 is TGTGCCATCAGCCCAGGGACAGGGGTCGATTCACCCCTCCACTTT.

This chain connects TRBV25-1 to TRBJ2-5, with 12 nucleotides matching TRBD1. The length of the CDR3 is 15 residues. V lost 6 bases, J lost 7 bases, and 9 bases stayed unmatched. Germline CDR1 is MGHDK and CDR2 is SYGVNS. For the CDR3, the DNA is TGTGCCAGCAGAGGGGGACAGGGGGCTTGGGGGACCCAGTACTTC. Its translation: CASRGGQGAWGTQYF.

V is TRBV7-9 and J is TRBJ1-2; D gene unclear. The germline CDR1 and CDR2 sequences are SEHNR and FQNEAQ (reference sequence). V was clipped by 5 bases and J by 5 bases, with 12 bases between them. CDR3 size: 13 residues. This chain's CDR3 is CASSATELYGYTF. Written as DNA, the CDR3 is TGTGCCAGCAGCGCCACAGAGCTTTATGGCTACACCTTC.

This clone was detected many times. The V and J genes are TRBV19 and TRBJ1-1; 10 bases agree with TRBD1. V shed 5 bases and J 8 bases; nucleotides not matched to a gene: 14. Germline V lookup: CDR1 LNHDA, CDR2 SQIVND (reference sequence). The CDR3 extends over 16 amino acids. This chain's CDR3 is CASSVRQGAGGGEAFF. CDR3 bases: TGTGCCAGTAGTGTCCGACAGGGGGCAGGGGGAGGCGAAGCTTTCTTT.